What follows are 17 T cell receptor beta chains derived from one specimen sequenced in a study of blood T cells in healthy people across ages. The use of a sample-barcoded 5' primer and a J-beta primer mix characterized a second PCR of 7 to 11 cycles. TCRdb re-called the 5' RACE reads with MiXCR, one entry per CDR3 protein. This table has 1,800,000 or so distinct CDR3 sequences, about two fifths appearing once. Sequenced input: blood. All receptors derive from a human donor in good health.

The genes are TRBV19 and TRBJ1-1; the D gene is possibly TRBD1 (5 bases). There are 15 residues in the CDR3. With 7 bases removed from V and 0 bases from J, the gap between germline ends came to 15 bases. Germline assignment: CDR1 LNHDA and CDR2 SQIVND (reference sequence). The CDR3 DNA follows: TGTGCCAGTAACCAAGGGGCGGTTATGAACACTGAAGCTTTCTTT. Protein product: CASNQGAVMNTEAFF.

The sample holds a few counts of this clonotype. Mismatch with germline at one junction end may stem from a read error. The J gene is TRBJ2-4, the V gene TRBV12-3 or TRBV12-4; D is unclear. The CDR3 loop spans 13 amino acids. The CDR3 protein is CAGSPPGRNIQYF. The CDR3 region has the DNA TGTGCCGGCAGTCCTCCGGGCAGAAACATTCAGTACTTC.

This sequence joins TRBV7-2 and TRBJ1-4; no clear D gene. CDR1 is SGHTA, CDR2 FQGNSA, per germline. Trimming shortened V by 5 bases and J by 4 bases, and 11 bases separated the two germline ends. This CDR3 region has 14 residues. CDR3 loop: CASSPLGDNEKLFF. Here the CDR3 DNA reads TGTGCCAGCAGCCCACTTGGGGATAATGAAAAACTGTTTTTT.

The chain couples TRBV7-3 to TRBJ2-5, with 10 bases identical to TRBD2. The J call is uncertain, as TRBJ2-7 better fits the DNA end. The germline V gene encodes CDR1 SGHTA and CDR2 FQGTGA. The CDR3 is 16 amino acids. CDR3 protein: CASSAAPSGGPYEQYF. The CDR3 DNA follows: TGTGCCAGCAGCGCCGCCCCTAGCGGGGGACCCTACGAGCAGTACTTC.

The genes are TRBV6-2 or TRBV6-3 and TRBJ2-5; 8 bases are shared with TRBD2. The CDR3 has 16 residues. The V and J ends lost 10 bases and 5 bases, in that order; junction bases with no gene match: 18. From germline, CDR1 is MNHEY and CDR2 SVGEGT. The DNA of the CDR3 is TGTGCCAACAGCCCCACGACGGGGGGGCCTCTGGAGACCCAGTACTTC. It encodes CANSPTTGGPLETQYF.

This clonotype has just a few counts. The CDR3, as DNA: TGTGCCAGCCGGGTTAAGGGCTGGGGCAATGAGCAGTTCTTC. This translates into CASRVKGWGNEQFF. The chain has TRBV6-2 or TRBV6-3 and TRBJ2-1; D gene unclear. V lost 8 bases to trimming and J lost 6 bases, with 17 bases between them. This CDR3 is 14 amino acids long. Germline V lookup: CDR1 MNHEY, CDR2 SVGEGT.

Here the CDR3 reads CASSPDRTYTGELFF. For the CDR3, the DNA is TGTGCCAGCTCGCCCGACAGGACCTACACCGGGGAGCTGTTTTTT. V gene TRBV18 combines with J gene TRBJ2-2; maybe TRBD1 (6 bases). The germline CDR1 and CDR2 sequences are KGHSH and LQKENI. The CDR3 totals 15 residues. Trimming took off 6 bases at V and 3 bases at J, with 14 bases between the two ends.

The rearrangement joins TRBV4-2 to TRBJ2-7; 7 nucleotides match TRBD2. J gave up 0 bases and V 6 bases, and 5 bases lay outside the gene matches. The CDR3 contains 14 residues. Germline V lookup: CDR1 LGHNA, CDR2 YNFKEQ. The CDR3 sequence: CASSHGGNSYEQYF. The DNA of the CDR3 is TGTGCCAGCAGTCACGGGGGGAACTCCTACGAGCAGTACTTC.

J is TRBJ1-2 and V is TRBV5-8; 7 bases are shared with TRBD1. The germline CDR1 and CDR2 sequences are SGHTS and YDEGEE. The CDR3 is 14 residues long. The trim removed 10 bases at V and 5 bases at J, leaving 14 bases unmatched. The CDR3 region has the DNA TGTGCCGCCACCCCTACAGGGGCGGAATATGGCTACACCTTC. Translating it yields CAATPTGAEYGYTF.

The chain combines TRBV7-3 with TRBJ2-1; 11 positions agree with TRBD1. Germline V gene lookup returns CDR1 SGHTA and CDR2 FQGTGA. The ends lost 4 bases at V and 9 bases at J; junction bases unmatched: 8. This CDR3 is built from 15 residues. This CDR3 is CASSSSDRGHIEQFF. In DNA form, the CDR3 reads TGTGCCAGCAGCTCATCGGACAGGGGGCATATTGAGCAGTTCTTC.

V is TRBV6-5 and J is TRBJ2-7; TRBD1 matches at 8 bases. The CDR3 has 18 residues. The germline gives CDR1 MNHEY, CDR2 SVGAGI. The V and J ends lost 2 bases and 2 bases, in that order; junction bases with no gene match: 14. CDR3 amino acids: CASSYPRNGQGLTYEQYF. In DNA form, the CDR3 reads TGTGCCAGCAGTTACCCACGAAATGGACAGGGACTTACCTACGAGCAGTACTTC.

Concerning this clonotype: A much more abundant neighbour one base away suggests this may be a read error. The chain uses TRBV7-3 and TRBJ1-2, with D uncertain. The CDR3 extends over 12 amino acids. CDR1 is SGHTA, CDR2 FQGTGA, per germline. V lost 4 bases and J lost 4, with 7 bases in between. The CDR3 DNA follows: TGTGCCAGCAGCTGGTACAGCTATGGCTACACCTTC. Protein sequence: CASSWYSYGYTF.

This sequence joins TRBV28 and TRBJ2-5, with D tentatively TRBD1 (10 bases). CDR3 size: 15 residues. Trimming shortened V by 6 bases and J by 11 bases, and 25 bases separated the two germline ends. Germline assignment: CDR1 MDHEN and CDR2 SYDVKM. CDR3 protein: CASRVTGGIAGEQYF. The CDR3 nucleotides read TGTGCCAGCAGAGTGACAGGGGGCATAGCGGGGGAGCAGTACTTC.

DNA for the CDR3: TGTGCCACTGCGACAGGGGCCCCAATCGGCGGAACTGAAGCTTTCTTT. Encoded protein: CATATGAPIGGTEAFF. The gene calls are TRBV27 and TRBJ1-1, with 8 bases aligning to TRBD1. Germline loops: CDR1 MNHEY, CDR2 SMNVEV (reference sequence). V lost 10 bases and J lost 5; bases outside the gene matches: 18. This CDR3 spans 16 amino acids.

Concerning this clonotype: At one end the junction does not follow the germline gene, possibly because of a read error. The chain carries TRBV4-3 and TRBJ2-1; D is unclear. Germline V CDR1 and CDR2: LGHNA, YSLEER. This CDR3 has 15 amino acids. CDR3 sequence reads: CAGSQGTEAYNEQFF. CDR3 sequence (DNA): TGCGCCGGCAGCCAAGGAACGGAAGCCTACAATGAGCAGTTCTTC.

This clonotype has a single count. The CDR3 loop is CSASGEACYTDTQYF. The CDR3 DNA reads as TGCAGTGCTAGTGGCGAGGCTTGCTACACAGATACGCAGTATTTT. The chain uses TRBV20-1 and TRBJ2-3; the D is unclear. Germline values: CDR1 DFQATT, CDR2 SNEGSKA (reference sequence). V lost 3 bases, J lost 2 bases, and 15 bases lay in between. CDR3 size: 15 residues.

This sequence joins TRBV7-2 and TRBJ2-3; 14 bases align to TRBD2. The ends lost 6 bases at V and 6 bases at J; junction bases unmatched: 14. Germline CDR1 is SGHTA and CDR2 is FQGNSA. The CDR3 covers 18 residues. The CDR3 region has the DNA TGTGCCAGCAGTACCGGGACTAGCGGGGGTTTTTCGTTGGATACGCAGTATTTT. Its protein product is CASSTGTSGGFSLDTQYF. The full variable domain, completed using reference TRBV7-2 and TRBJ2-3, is GAGVSQSPSNKVTEKGKDVELRCDPISGHTALYWYRQSLGQGLEFLIYFQGNSAPDKSGLPSDRFSAERTGGSVSTLTIQRTQQEDSAVYLCASSTGTSGGFSLDTQYFGPGTRLTVL.